This T cell receptor (beta chain) was obtained from a study of blood T cell repertoires in COVID-19. About the study: Researchers got acute and convalescent COVID-19 samples from the United States, Italy and Spain. T cells, B-cell-depleted T cells, or PBMCs provided the cDNA or gDNA that served as material.

V lost 5 bases and J 2 bases, leaving 5 bases between the germline ends. Germline-derived CDR1 and CDR2 are DFQATT and SNEGSKA (reference sequence). CDR3 length: 11 residues. Authors' data handling: For nucleated cells, counts were estimated from reference gene primer amplification. Profiled with immunoSEQ multiplex PCR; TCRdb holds only in-frame clones, not every one. Clone size and V and J calls were adopted from that table, with D and trimming inferred from the DNA. The sample lists around 30,000 clones, 85% to 90% occurring once. This sequence was found in a man aged 55 to 70 with active COVID-19. Sequencing input: peripheral blood. V is TRBV20-1 and J is TRBJ2-3; no reliable D call. The CDR3 reads CSASYTDTQYF. Here the CDR3 DNA reads TGCAGTGCTTCCTACACAGATACGCAGTATTTT.